This T cell receptor (beta chain) is drawn from a study of cytomegalovirus exposure and HLA in healthy donors. Study information: Among 398 genotyped donors, around 80% fell in the Caucasian-associated ancestry cluster. General study findings and limits: Analysis was performed later, and it showed HLA-associated TCR beta chains to be more clonally expanded than equally common others. A missense DCLRE1C variant was associated with V- and J-gene trimming of TCR beta chains in a later analysis, and an independent cohort replicated the association.

CDR3 size: 14 residues. Deletions cut 0 bases from V and 7 bases from J, with 14 bases between. Germline-derived CDR1 and CDR2 are SGDLS and YYNGEE. The PCR employed 60 Vbeta primers together with 13 Jbeta primers. Authors' data handling: An analysis performed later counted 60 million to 90 million unique TCR beta chains (roughly 11 million of them shared). Clones were sequenced by immunoSEQ multiplex PCR, and TCRdb holds only the in-frame ones, with some missing. V, J and clone size were drawn from that table, and D and trimming were deduced from the DNA. The table shows roughly 68,000 clones, with around four fifths occurring only once. Comment on this clone: Antigen unknown.

Sequencing input: PBMCs. This sequence was found in a male donor in good health and CMV-seropositive. The chain employs TRBV9 and TRBJ2-7; D may be TRBD1 (5 bases). The CDR3 loop is CASSVGQSNWEQYF. CDR3 sequence (DNA): TGTGCCAGCAGCGTAGGACAGAGCAATTGGGAGCAGTACTTC. Full variable domain (rest looked up from reference TRBV9 and TRBJ2-7): DSGVTQTPKHLITATGQRVTLRCSPRSGDLSVYWYQQSLDQGLQFLIQYYNGEERAKGNILERFSAQQFPDLHSELNLSSLELGDSALYFCASSVGQSNWEQYFGPGTRLTVT.